The 22 T cell receptor beta chains reported below all come from one sample, sequenced in a study of persistence of HIV-infected CD4 T cells. An overlapping HIV-1 Gag peptide pool stimulated these cells at 0.95 to 1 ug/peptide/mL. CD40L-negative CD69-negative CD45RO-high memory CD4+ T cells were sorted as populations depleted of antigen-responding cells. The immunoSEQ assay was version 4, run in survey mode. Clones were sequenced by immunoSEQ multiplex PCR, and TCRdb holds only the in-frame ones, with some missing. The sample includes 30,000 or so clones, 82% of them seen just once. These receptors have no known antigen. Specimen: CD4+ T cells sorted from PBMCs after roughly 20-hour stimulation, collected from a patient who received antiretroviral therapy. The receptor set was obtained from an adult woman with HIV who was CMV-seropositive.

The rearrangement links TRBV27 to TRBJ1-1; possibly TRBD1 for D (6 bases). The length of the CDR3 is 14 residues. Per the germline V gene, CDR1 is MNHEY and CDR2 is SMNVEV (reference sequence). V was clipped by 1 base and J by 8 bases, with 14 bases between them. The CDR3 DNA is TGTGCCAGCAGTTTATTGTGGGGGGCGGTAGAAGCTTTCTTT. It specifies CASSLLWGAVEAFF.

V usage is TRBV7-6 and J usage is TRBJ2-5; the D is unclear. Germline V gene data show CDR1 as SGHVS and CDR2 as FNYEAQ. V was trimmed by 1 base and J by 2 bases, leaving 11 bases between them. The CDR3 totals 15 residues. The CDR3: CASSLVLGQQETQYF. In nucleotides, the CDR3 is TGTGCCAGCAGCTTAGTGTTAGGGCAGCAAGAGACCCAGTACTTC. Full variable domain (missing parts from reference TRBV7-6 and TRBJ2-5): GAGVSQSPRYKVTKRGQDVALRCDPISGHVSLYWYRQALGQGPEFLTYFNYEAQQDKSGLPNDRFSAERPEGSISTLTIQRTEQRDSAMYRCASSLVLGQQETQYFGPGTRLLVL.

The chain links TRBV7-7 to TRBJ2-3; 10 positions agree with TRBD1. Per germline, CDR1 SSHAT and CDR2 FNYEAQ (reference sequence). The CDR3 runs to 16 residues. Trimming cost V 5 bases and J 9 bases; bases outside gene matches: 14. CDR3 nucleotides: TGTGCCAGCAGCCCAACGCCCAAACCGGGACAGGGGACGCAGTATTTT. Protein product: CASSPTPKPGQGTQYF.

The V and J genes are TRBV5-1 and TRBJ2-5; the match to TRBD1 covers 12 bases. Trimming at V came to 4 bases and at J to 4 bases, leaving 8 bases not matched to a gene. The length of the CDR3 is 16 residues. Per the germline V gene, CDR1 is SGHRS and CDR2 is YFSETQ. The CDR3 bases are TGCGCCAGCAGCCCTTCCGGGACAGGGGGCGGAGAGACCCAGTACTTC. Its translation is CASSPSGTGGGETQYF.

The rearrangement links TRBV28 to TRBJ2-7; 7 bases are a match to TRBD1. The junction had 22 bases not matched to a gene; V was cut back by 5 bases and J by 9 bases. CDR3 length: 17 residues. CDR1 MDHEN and CDR2 SYDVKM come from the germline V gene. CDR3 sequence: CASSEARPGQRGVRQYF. For the CDR3, the DNA is TGTGCCAGCAGTGAAGCAAGACCGGGACAGAGGGGCGTGCGGCAGTACTTC.

V is TRBV19 and J is TRBJ2-7, with TRBD1 matching over 9 bases. The germline CDR1 and CDR2 sequences are LNHDA and SQIVND (reference sequence). The CDR3 length is 15 residues. Trimming removed 5 bases from V and 7 bases from J; junction bases left unmatched: 12. Here the CDR3 DNA reads TGTGCCAGTAGTCAGCCGAGACAGGGGGTCGAGGAGCAGTACTTC. Protein product: CASSQPRQGVEEQYF.

For the CDR3, the DNA is TGCGCCAGCAGCTCCCGGACTAGCGGGAGGGCCACCGGGGAGCTGTTTTTT. As protein: CASSSRTSGRATGELFF. The genes are TRBV5-1 and TRBJ2-2; TRBD2 aligns across 15 bases. Germline values: CDR1 SGHRS, CDR2 YFSETQ. The V gene end was trimmed by 3 bases and the J gene end by 4 bases; junction bases not matched to a gene: 4. The CDR3 runs 17 residues.

This chain joins TRBV2 and TRBJ1-3; D unresolved. Germline V CDR1 and CDR2: SNHLY, FYNNEI. Trimming cost V 0 bases and J 2 bases, with 8 bases left between them. The CDR3 has 15 residues. DNA for the CDR3: TGTGCCAGCAGTGAAGCTCGTGTAACTGGAAACACCATATATTTT. It codes for CASSEARVTGNTIYF.

This chain uses TRBV9 with TRBJ2-2; TRBD2 is a possible D gene (7 bases). V was cut by 4 bases and J by 7 bases, with 20 bases left in between. CDR3 length: 16 residues. Germline V gene data show CDR1 as SGDLS and CDR2 as YYNGEE. The CDR3 DNA sequence: TGTGCCAGCAGCCCACGGAGGGGGGGGGCCGGCGGGGAGCTGTTTTTT. Encoded protein: CASSPRRGGAGGELFF.

The chain has TRBV25-1 and TRBJ2-4, with D perhaps being TRBD1 or TRBD2 (6 bases each). This CDR3 contains 15 residues. Between the trimmed V and J ends, which lost 4 bases and 0 bases, there was a span of 10 bases. The germline CDR1 and CDR2 sequences are MGHDK and SYGVNS. The CDR3 protein is CASSVGGLAKNIQYF. CDR3 coding DNA: TGTGCCAGCAGTGTGGGGGGCCTAGCCAAAAACATTCAGTACTTC.

The chain combines TRBV19 with TRBJ2-2, with D hard to call. V lost 3 bases, J lost 3 bases, and 17 bases lay in between. The CDR3 sequence is 17 residues long. Germline V gene data show CDR1 as LNHDA and CDR2 as SQIVND (reference sequence). The CDR3 DNA reads as TGTGCCAGTAGTATCCGCCGACGGGCCCAGGACACCGGGGAGCTGTTTTTT. Translated, it gives CASSIRRRAQDTGELFF. Using reference TRBV19 and TRBJ2-2 for the parts outside the CDR3, the full variable domain is DGGITQSPKYLFRKEGQNVTLSCEQNLNHDAMYWYRQDPGQGLRLIYYSQIVNDFQKGDIAEGYSVSREKKESFPLTVTSAQKNPTAFYLCASSIRRRAQDTGELFFGEGSRLTVL.

Here the CDR3 DNA reads TGTGCCAGCAGTTTGGGACAGAAGAATTCACCCCTCCACTTT. The encoded protein is CASSLGQKNSPLHF. V is TRBV27 and J is TRBJ1-6, with 7 bases fitting TRBD1. In germline, CDR1 is MNHEY, CDR2 SMNVEV (reference sequence). The CDR3 is 14 amino acids. The J segment lost 7 bases and the V segment lost 3 bases, leaving 3 bases of the junction unmatched.

The gene calls are TRBV6-2 or TRBV6-3 and TRBJ1-2; D might be TRBD1 (5 bases). This CDR3 contains 15 residues. The V end lost 5 bases, the J end lost 5 bases, and 18 bases lay between the germline ends. Per the germline V gene, CDR1 is MNHEY and CDR2 is SVGEGT. CDR3 residues: CASSTREGHFYGYTF. CDR3 coding DNA: TGTGCCAGCAGTACCCGGGAAGGACATTTTTATGGCTACACCTTC.

This chain connects TRBV11-3 to TRBJ1-2, with 7 positions matching TRBD1. The CDR3 covers 17 residues. With V trimmed by 4 bases and J by 5 bases, 16 bases remained unmatched. Germline V gives CDR1 SGHNT, CDR2 YENEEA. DNA of the CDR3: TGTGCCAGCAGCTCCAATCCTCTTAGACAGGGAGGATATGGCTACACCTTC. Amino acid sequence: CASSSNPLRQGGYGYTF.

The rearrangement links TRBV24-1 to TRBJ1-2; 10 bases agree with TRBD1. Germline CDR1 is KGHDR and CDR2 is SFDVKD. After removal of 2 bases from V and 6 bases from J, the junction contained 5 bases not matched to a gene. The CDR3 length is 15 residues. CDR3 region: CATSDSRTGGNGYTF. The CDR3 bases are TGTGCCACCAGTGATTCACGGACAGGGGGTAATGGCTACACCTTC.

This chain uses TRBV28 with TRBJ2-7; D is possibly TRBD2 (8 bases). This CDR3 has 14 residues. CDR1 and CDR2 from the germline V gene are MDHEN and SYDVKM. The V end was cut by 7 bases, the J end by 1 base, with 14 bases between. The CDR3 bases are TGTGCCAGCACTCGGGGGGGACAGTCCTACGAGCAGTACTTC. Its translation: CASTRGGQSYEQYF. Based on the CDR3 plus reference TRBV28 and TRBJ2-7, the full variable domain is DVKVTQSSRYLVKRTGEKVFLECVQDMDHENMFWYRQDPGLGLRLIYFSYDVKMKEKGDIPEGYSVSREKKERFSLILESASTNQTSMYLCASTRGGQSYEQYFGPGTRLTVT.

V gene TRBV10-3 combines with J gene TRBJ1-5; unclear D gene. The germline V and J ends were trimmed by 5 bases and 4 bases, with 9 bases remaining between them. This CDR3 has 13 amino acids. Germline CDR1 reads ENHRY; CDR2 reads SYGVKD. CDR3 residues: CAISLETNQPQHF. CDR3 DNA: TGTGCCATCAGTCTCGAAACTAATCAGCCCCAGCATTTT.

There are a few counts of this clone. The chain combines TRBV12-3 or TRBV12-4 with TRBJ2-2; no reliable D call. The CDR3 is 12 residues long. V lost 7 bases and J lost 7, with 10 bases in between. The CDR3 is CASTLGIGELFF. CDR3 sequence (DNA): TGTGCCAGCACACTGGGGATCGGGGAGCTGTTTTTT.

V is TRBV5-4 and J is TRBJ1-4; no definite D call. V was trimmed by 1 base and J by 0 bases, leaving 4 bases between them. The CDR3 sequence is 14 residues long. Germline V CDR1 and CDR2: SGHNT, YYREEE (reference sequence). The CDR3 coding sequence is TGTGCCAGCAGCTTGACTGCAACTAATGAAAAACTGTTTTTT. This gives the protein CASSLTATNEKLFF.

This rearrangement joins TRBV18 to TRBJ1-3; D uncertain. The V end lost 2 bases, the J end lost 0 bases, and 11 bases lay between the germline ends. The CDR3 extends over 16 amino acids. Germline-derived CDR1 and CDR2 are KGHSH and LQKENI. The CDR3 is CASSPYKGNSGNTIYF. Here the CDR3 DNA reads TGTGCCAGCTCACCATACAAGGGTAACTCTGGAAACACCATATATTTT.

The rearrangement links TRBV6-5 to TRBJ1-5; D remains ambiguous. The CDR3 is made up of 16 amino acids. CDR1 and CDR2 from the germline V gene are MNHEY and SVGAGI. V lost 4 bases and J lost 6, with 19 bases in between. The CDR3 nucleotides are TGTGCCAGCAGTTCCCGGGTTAGAGGTTTGGGTCAGCCCCAGCATTTT. The encoded protein is CASSSRVRGLGQPQHF.

CDR3 coding DNA: TGTGCCAGCAGCTTTCAAGAGACCCAGTACTTC. Protein sequence: CASSFQETQYF. The chain uses TRBV7-9 and TRBJ2-5; D is unresolved. The CDR3 spans 11 residues. Germline V CDR1 and CDR2: SEHNR, FQNEAQ (reference sequence). Trimming cost V 3 bases and J 2 bases, with 1 base left between them.